A selection of T cell receptor beta chains follows, all from one sample in a study of shared clonotypes between healthy human individuals. TCRdb keeps only in-frame clones here, not all; method: immunoSEQ multiplex PCR. This sample has about 1.5 million clones, with about 96% found just once. Input material: naive CD4+ T cells sorted from blood. The receptors were sampled from a man aged 25 to 40 in good health. The CDR3 runs from the conserved cysteine through the conserved F or W. The D gene is left open where the match is weak. Only part of the rows carry a size: once, few, many, or a class if the clone is expanded.

NA	NA	TRBV14	TRBJ2-1	TGTGCCAGCAGCCCGCTGAGTGGGAGCTCCTACAATGAGCAGTTCTTC	CASSPLSGSSYNEQFF
NA	few	TRBV27	TRBJ2-6	TGTGCCAGCAGACTATCTGGGGCCAACGTCCTGACTTTC	CASRLSGANVLTF
NA	NA	TRBV6-5	TRBJ1-1	TGTGCCAGCAGTTACGGGCAGGTCGGGAACACTGAAGCTTTCTTT	CASSYGQVGNTEAFF
NA	NA	TRBV25-1	TRBJ2-3	TGTGCCAGCAGTCGGGCGGGAAGGATCTCAGATACGCAGTATTTT	CASSRAGRISDTQYF
TRBD2	NA	TRBV18	TRBJ2-1	TGTGCCAGCTCACCAGCGGGGCTAGCGGGAGGACTTTTGTATGAGCAGTTCTTC	CASSPAGLAGGLLYEQFF
NA	NA	TRBV5-6	TRBJ1-2	TGTGCCAGCAGCCCCCAAGGCGTCCAGTTTGGCTACACCTTC	CASSPQGVQFGYTF
NA	NA	TRBV7-9	TRBJ2-1	TGTGCCAGCAGCTCGGACTGGAGCCACAATGAGCAGTTCTTC	CASSSDWSHNEQFF
TRBD1	NA	TRBV2	TRBJ2-2	TGTGCCAGCACCCGACAGGGGCAGACCGGGGAGCTGTTTTTT	CASTRQGQTGELFF
TRBD2	NA	TRBV28	TRBJ2-2	TGTGCCAGCGGGACTAGCGGGAGGGGGAACACCGGGGAGCTGTTTTTT	CASGTSGRGNTGELFF
NA	NA	TRBV14	TRBJ1-4	TGTGCCAGCAGTCAAGAAGGGGTCGGCGGAAAACTGTTTTTT	CASSQEGVGGKLFF
TRBD2	NA	TRBV9	TRBJ2-7	TGTGCCAGCAGCGTAGACAGCGGGAGGGGATTTGGGGGCTCCTACGAGCAGTACTTC	CASSVDSGRGFGGSYEQYF
TRBD2	NA	TRBV10-3	TRBJ2-1	TGTGCCATCAGTGAGGGCGGGACTAGCGGCAATGAGCAGTTCTTC	CAISEGGTSGNEQFF
NA	NA	TRBV28	TRBJ2-7	TGTGCCAGCAGTTTGGCAGGGGCCGCCTACGAGCAGTACTTC	CASSLAGAAYEQYF
TRBD1	NA	TRBV19	TRBJ2-7	TGTGCCAGTAGTACAGGACAGGCCCCGTACGAGCAGTACTTC	CASSTGQAPYEQYF
NA	NA	TRBV5-1	TRBJ2-7	TGCGCCAGCAGCTTGGAGCCCCACAGCTACGAGCAGTACTTC	CASSLEPHSYEQYF
NA	NA	TRBV2	TRBJ2-4	TGTGCCAGCAGCAACGGAAGGAGAGTTAGACGTCTAGCCAAAAACATTCAGTACTTC	CASSNGRRVRRLAKNIQYF
NA	once	TRBV5-1	TRBJ1-5	TGCGCCAGCAGCTTAACAGGGACTCAGCCCCAGCATTTT	CASSLTGTQPQHF
NA	NA	TRBV5-1	TRBJ2-7	TGCGCCAGCAGTCTTGGATTAGTAGACTCCTACGAGCAGTACTTC	CASSLGLVDSYEQYF
NA	NA	TRBV30	TRBJ1-5	TGTGCCTGGAGTGAGCAGAGCGAGCCCAGTTTGCCCCAGCATTTT	CAWSEQSEPSLPQHF
NA	NA	TRBV7-9	TRBJ1-1	TGTGCCAGCAGCGGATCCGGGACCCCGGGGGCTTTCTTT	CASSGSGTPGAFF